This TCR beta chain was profiled in a study of shared clonotypes between healthy human individuals. V was clipped by 4 bases and J by 2 bases, with 12 bases between them. Germline CDR1 SGHNT, CDR2 YYREEE (reference sequence). There are 14 residues in the CDR3. Measured with immunoSEQ multiplex PCR; TCRdb has only the in-frame clones, and not every one. The repertoire holds about 700,000 clones, with approximately 79% as singletons. Source material: memory CD4+ T cells sorted from blood. Subset denoted: CD45RA-negative fraction. The gene calls are TRBV5-4 and TRBJ2-5; perhaps TRBD1 as D (6 bases). This clonotype was sampled from a woman aged 25 to 39 in good health. The CDR3 coding sequence is TGTGCCAGCAGCATAGGGGGTAGACAAGAGACCCAGTACTTC. As protein: CASSIGGRQETQYF.